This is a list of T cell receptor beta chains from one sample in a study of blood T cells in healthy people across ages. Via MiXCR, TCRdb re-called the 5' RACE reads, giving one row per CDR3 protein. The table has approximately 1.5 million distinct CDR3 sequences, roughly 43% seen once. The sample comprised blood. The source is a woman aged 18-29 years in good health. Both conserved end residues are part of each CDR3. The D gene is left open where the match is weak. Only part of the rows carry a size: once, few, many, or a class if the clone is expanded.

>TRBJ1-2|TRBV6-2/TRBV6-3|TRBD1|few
CASKMTGRDGYTF
TGTGCCAGCAAGATGACAGGGAGAGATGGCTACACCTTC
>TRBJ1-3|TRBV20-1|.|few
CSARRGSGNTIYF
TGCAGTGCTAGGCGGGGCTCTGGAAACACCATATATTTT
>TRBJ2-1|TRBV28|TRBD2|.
CASSSTGTSGRNEQFF
TGTGCCAGCAGTTCCACAGGGACTAGCGGGAGAAATGAGCAGTTCTTC
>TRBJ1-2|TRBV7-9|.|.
CASSINNRDYGYTF
TGTGCCAGCAGCATCAACAACCGAGACTATGGCTACACCTTC
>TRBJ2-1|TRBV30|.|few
CAWSVTFEQFF
TGTGCCTGGAGTGTAACATTTGAGCAGTTCTTC
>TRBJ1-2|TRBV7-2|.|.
CASNRDRNYGYTF
TGTGCCAGCAACCGGGACCGCAACTATGGCTACACCTTC
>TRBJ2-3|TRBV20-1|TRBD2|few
CSAWGLAGGIDTQYF
TGCAGTGCGTGGGGACTAGCGGGGGGTATAGATACGCAGTATTTT
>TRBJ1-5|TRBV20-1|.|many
CSASRWSSNQPQHF
TGCAGTGCTAGTAGGTGGTCTAGCAATCAGCCCCAGCATTTT
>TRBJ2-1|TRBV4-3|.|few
CASSQASGDYNEQFF
TGCGCCAGCAGCCAAGCCAGCGGAGATTACAATGAGCAGTTCTTC
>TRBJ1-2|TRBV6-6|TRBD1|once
CASSFESPGQGFGYTF
TGTGCCAGCAGTTTCGAATCCCCGGGACAGGGATTTGGCTACACCTTC
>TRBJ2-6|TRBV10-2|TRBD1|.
CASRGNRGLGANVLTF
TGCGCCAGCAGGGGCAACAGGGGGCTCGGGGCCAACGTCCTGACTTTC
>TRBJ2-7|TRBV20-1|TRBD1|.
CSARSGDRSSYEQYF
TGCAGTGCTAGATCTGGGGACAGAAGCTCCTACGAGCAGTACTTC
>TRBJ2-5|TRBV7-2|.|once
CASSLVKGGQETQYF
TGTGCCAGCAGCTTAGTGAAGGGGGGCCAAGAGACCCAGTACTTC
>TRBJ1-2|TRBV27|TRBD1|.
CASADRGHANYGYTF
TGTGCCAGCGCTGACAGGGGACACGCTAACTATGGCTACACCTTC
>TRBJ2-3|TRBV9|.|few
CASSVVGAGTQYF
TGTGCCAGCAGCGTAGTCGGAGCAGGTACGCAGTATTTT
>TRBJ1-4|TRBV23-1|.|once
CASSQNTRQKLFF
TGCGCCAGCAGTCAAAACACCAGACAAAAACTGTTTTTT
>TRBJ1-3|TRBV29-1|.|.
CSVREGAGNTIYF
TGCAGCGTAAGAGAGGGTGCTGGAAACACCATATATTTT
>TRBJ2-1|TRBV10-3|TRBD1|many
CAISETTTGVQDYNEQFF
TGTGCCATCAGTGAGACCACAACAGGGGTACAAGACTACAATGAGCAGTTCTTC
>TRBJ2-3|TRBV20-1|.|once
CSADGLLTDTQYF
TGCAGTGCGGACGGACTCCTCACAGATACGCAGTATTTT
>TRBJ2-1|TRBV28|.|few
CASSYGPTGEQFF
TGTGCCAGCAGTTATGGACCGACCGGGGAGCAGTTCTTC
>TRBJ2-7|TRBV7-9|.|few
CASSPPGGYYEQYF
TGTGCCAGCAGCCCCCCTGGGGGATACTACGAGCAGTACTTC
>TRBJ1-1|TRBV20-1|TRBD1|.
CSAGSRTGVHDTEAFF
TGCAGTGCTGGCAGTAGGACAGGGGTGCATGACACTGAAGCTTTCTTT
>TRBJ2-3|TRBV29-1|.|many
CRTGDSTDTQYF
TGCAGGACCGGAGATTCGACAGATACGCAGTATTTT
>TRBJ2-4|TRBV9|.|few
CASSVEAGRKQYF
TGTGCCAGCAGCGTAGAGGCAGGGAGGAAACAGTACTTC
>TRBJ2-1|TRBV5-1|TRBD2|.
CASSLAGTSGSIEQFF
TGCGCCAGCAGCTTGGCAGGGACTAGCGGGAGTATTGAGCAGTTCTTC
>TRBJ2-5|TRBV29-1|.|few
CSVVRSGAEQYF
TGCAGCGTTGTACGTAGCGGAGCAGAGCAGTACTTC
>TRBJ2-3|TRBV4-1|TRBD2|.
CASSQGIKRGGSDTQYF
TGCGCCAGCAGCCAAGGAATCAAGCGGGGGGGCTCGGATACGCAGTATTTT
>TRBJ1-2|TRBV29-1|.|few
CSVVGENYGYTF
TGCAGCGTTGTTGGGGAGAACTATGGCTACACCTTC
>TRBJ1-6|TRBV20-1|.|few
CSAPGRSGSPLHF
TGCAGTGCCCCGGGACGGTCGGGTTCACCCCTCCACTTT
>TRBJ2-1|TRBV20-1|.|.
CSALGHLNPYNEQFF
TGCAGTGCTTTAGGCCACCTGAACCCCTACAATGAGCAGTTCTTC
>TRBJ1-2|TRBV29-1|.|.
CSVEEGYYGYTF
TGCAGCGTTGAAGAGGGTTACTATGGCTACACCTTC
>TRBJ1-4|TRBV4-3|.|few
CASSQETPGPINEKLFF
TGCGCCAGCAGCCAAGAGACCCCGGGACCCATTAATGAAAAACTGTTTTTT
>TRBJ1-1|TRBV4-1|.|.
CASSQDRISNTEAFF
TGCGCCAGCAGCCAAGATCGGATCTCGAACACTGAAGCTTTCTTT
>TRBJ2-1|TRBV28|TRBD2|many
CASSLLAGESNEQFF
TGTGCCAGCAGTTTACTAGCGGGAGAGAGCAATGAGCAGTTCTTC
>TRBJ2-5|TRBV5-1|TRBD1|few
CASSLDRGTKTQYF
TGCGCCAGCAGCTTGGACAGGGGTACGAAGACCCAGTACTTC
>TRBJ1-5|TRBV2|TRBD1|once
CASSGGQTRVQPQHF
TGTGCCAGCAGTGGGGGACAGACACGGGTTCAGCCCCAGCATTTT
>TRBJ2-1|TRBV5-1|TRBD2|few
CASSLVASGGDEQFF
TGCGCCAGCAGCTTGGTGGCTAGCGGGGGTGATGAGCAGTTCTTC
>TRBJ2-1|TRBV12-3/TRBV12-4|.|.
CASSLSRSGERGDEQFF
TGTGCCAGCAGTTTATCTAGATCGGGGGAGCGAGGAGATGAGCAGTTCTTC
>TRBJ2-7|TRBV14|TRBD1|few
CASSQGKGAYEQYF
TGTGCCAGCAGCCAGGGGAAGGGGGCTTACGAGCAGTACTTC
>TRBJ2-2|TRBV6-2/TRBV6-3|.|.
CASSYSTHTGELFF
TGTGCCAGCAGTTACTCCACCCACACCGGGGAGCTGTTTTTT
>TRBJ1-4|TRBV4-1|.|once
CASSHSSGTVNEKLFF
TGCGCCAGCAGCCATTCCTCCGGGACCGTGAACGAAAAACTGTTTTTT
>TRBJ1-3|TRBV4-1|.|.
CASSQSGGPGNTIYF
TGCGCCAGCAGCCAATCGGGGGGACCAGGAAACACCATATATTTT
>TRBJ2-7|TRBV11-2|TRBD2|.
CASSLNPDSGLAEQYF
TGTGCCAGCAGCCTAAATCCGGATAGCGGGCTCGCCGAGCAGTACTTC
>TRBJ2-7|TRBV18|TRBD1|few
CASSPPGQGTVLYEQYF
TGTGCCAGCTCACCACCGGGACAGGGAACCGTTCTGTACGAGCAGTACTTC
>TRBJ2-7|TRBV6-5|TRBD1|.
CASSPDRGRVYEQYF
TGTGCCAGCAGCCCGGACAGGGGGCGCGTCTACGAGCAGTACTTC
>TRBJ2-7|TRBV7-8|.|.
CASSPLRYNEQYF
TGTGCCAGCAGCCCCCTCCGATACAATGAGCAGTACTTC
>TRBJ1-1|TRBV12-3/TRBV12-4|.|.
CASTPRRDMGTEAFF
TGTGCCAGCACCCCTCGAAGGGACATGGGCACTGAAGCTTTCTTT
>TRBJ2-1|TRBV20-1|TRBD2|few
CSARGTSGRDEQFF
TGCAGTGCTCGGGGGACTAGCGGGAGAGATGAGCAGTTCTTC